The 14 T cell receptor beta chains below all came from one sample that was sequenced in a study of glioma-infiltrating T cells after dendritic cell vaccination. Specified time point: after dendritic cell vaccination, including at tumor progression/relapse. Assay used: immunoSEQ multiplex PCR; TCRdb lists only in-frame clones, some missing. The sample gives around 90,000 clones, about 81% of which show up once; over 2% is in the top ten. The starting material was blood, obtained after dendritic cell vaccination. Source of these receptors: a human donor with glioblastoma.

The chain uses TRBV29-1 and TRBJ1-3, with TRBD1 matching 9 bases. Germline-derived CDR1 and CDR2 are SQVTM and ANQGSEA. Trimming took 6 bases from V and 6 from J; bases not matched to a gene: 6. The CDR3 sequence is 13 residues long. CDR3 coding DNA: TGCAGCGTGGGGACAGGGAAGGAAAACACCATATATTTT. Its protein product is CSVGTGKENTIYF.

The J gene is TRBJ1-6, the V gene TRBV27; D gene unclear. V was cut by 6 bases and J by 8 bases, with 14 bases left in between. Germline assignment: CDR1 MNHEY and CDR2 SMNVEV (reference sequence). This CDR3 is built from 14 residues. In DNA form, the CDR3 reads TGTGCCAGCAGAAGGCCAGGCCCCGATTCACCCCTCCACTTT. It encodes CASRRPGPDSPLHF.

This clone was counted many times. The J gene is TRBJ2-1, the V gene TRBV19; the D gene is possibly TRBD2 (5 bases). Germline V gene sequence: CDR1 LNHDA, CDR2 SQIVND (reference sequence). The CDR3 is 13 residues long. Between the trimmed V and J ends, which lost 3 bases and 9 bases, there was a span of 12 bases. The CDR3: CASSISLGSEQFF. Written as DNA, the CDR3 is TGTGCCAGTAGTATTTCACTAGGGTCTGAGCAGTTCTTC.

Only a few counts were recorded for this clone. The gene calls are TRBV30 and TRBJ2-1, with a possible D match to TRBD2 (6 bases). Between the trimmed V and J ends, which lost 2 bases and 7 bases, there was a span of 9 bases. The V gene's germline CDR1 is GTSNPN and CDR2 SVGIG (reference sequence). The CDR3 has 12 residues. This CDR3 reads CAWSRRGNEQFF. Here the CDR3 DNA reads TGTGCCTGGAGTCGGAGGGGAAATGAGCAGTTCTTC. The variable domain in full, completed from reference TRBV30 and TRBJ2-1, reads SQTIHQWPATLVQPVGSPLSLECTVEGTSNPNLYWYRQAAGRGLQLLFYSVGIGQISSEVPQNLSASRPQDRQFILSSKKLLLSDSGFYLCAWSRRGNEQFFGPGTRLTVL.

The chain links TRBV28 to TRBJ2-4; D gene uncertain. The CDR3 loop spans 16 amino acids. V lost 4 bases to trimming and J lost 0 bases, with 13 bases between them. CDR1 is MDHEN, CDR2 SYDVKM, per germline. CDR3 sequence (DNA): TGTGCCAGCAGTTCCCAATATCTACTAGCCAAAAACATTCAGTACTTC. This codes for CASSSQYLLAKNIQYF. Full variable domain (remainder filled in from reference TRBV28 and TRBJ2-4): DVKVTQSSRYLVKRTGEKVFLECVQDMDHENMFWYRQDPGLGLRLIYFSYDVKMKEKGDIPEGYSVSREKKERFSLILESASTNQTSMYLCASSSQYLLAKNIQYFGAGTRLSVL.

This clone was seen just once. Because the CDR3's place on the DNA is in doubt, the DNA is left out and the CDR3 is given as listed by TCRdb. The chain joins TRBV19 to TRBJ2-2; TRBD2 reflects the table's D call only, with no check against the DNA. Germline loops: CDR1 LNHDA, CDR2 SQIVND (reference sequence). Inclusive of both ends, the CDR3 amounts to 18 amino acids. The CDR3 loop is CASTSGHSRQGNTGELFF.

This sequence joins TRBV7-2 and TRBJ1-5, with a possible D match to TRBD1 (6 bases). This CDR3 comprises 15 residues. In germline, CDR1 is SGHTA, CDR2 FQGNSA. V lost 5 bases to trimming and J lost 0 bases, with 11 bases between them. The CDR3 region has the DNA TGTGCCAGCAGCCCCCTCAGGGGTAGCAATCAGCCCCAGCATTTT. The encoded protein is CASSPLRGSNQPQHF. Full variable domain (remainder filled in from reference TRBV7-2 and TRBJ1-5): GAGVSQSPSNKVTEKGKDVELRCDPISGHTALYWYRQSLGQGLEFLIYFQGNSAPDKSGLPSDRFSAERTGGSVSTLTIQRTQQEDSAVYLCASSPLRGSNQPQHFGDGTRLSIL.

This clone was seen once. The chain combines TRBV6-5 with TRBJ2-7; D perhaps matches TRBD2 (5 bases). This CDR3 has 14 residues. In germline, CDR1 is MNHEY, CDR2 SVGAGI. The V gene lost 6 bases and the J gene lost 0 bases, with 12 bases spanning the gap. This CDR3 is CASRTLGSSYEQYV. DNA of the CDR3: TGTGCCAGCAGAACCTTGGGGAGCTCCTACGAGCAGTACGTC.

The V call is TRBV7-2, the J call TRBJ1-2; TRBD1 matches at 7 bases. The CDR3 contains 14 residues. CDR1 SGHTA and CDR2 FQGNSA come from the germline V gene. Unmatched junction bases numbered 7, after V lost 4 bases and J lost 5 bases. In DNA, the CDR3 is TGTGCCAGCAGCTCATGGACAGGATTATATGGCTACACCTTC. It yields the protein CASSSWTGLYGYTF.

The CDR3 sequence: CASSVIMGQGVQETQYF. CDR3 DNA sequence: TGTGCCAGCAGTGTGATCATGGGACAGGGCGTCCAAGAGACCCAGTACTTC. The V gene is TRBV6-1, the J gene TRBJ2-5, with 9 bases that match TRBD1. With 4 bases clipped from V and 1 base from J, the junction kept 10 bases outside the gene matches. The CDR3 runs 17 residues. Germline CDR1 and CDR2: MNHNS and SASEGT.

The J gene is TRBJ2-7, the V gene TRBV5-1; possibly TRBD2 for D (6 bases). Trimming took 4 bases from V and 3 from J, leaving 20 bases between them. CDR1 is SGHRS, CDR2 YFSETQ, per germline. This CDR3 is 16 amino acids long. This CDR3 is CASSPSPGVGFYEQYF. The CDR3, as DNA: TGCGCCAGCAGCCCCTCACCGGGGGTAGGATTCTACGAGCAGTACTTC.

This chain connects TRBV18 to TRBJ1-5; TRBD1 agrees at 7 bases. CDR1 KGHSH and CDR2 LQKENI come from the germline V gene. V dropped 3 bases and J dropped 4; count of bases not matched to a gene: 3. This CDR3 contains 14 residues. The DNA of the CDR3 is TGTGCCAGCTCACCGGGACAGACAAATCAGCCCCAGCATTTT. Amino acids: CASSPGQTNQPQHF.

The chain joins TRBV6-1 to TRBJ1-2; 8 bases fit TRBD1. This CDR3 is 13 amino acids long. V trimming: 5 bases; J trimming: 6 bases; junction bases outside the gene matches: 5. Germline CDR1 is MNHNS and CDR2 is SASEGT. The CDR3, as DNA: TGTGCCAGCAGTCCAGGGGGCATGGATGGCTACACCTTC. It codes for CASSPGGMDGYTF.

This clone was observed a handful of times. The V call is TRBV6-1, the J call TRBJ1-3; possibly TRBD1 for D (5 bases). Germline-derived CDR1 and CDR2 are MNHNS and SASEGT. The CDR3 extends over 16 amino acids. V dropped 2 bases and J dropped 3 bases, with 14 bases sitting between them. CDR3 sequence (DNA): TGTGCCAGCAGTGAATTCGGGGGGTATTTTGGAAACACCATATATTTT. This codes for CASSEFGGYFGNTIYF.